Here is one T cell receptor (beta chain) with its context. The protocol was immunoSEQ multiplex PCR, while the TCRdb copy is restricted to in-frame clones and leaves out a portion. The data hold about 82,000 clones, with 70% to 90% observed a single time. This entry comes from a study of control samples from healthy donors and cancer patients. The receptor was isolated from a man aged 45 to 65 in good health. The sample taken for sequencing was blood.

In DNA, the CDR3 is TGCAGCGTTGAAGGGGACAGGGGTTACAATGAGCAGTTCTTC. It codes for CSVEGDRGYNEQFF. The chain joins TRBV29-1 to TRBJ2-1; 10 bases line up with TRBD1. Germline assignment: CDR1 SQVTM and CDR2 ANQGSEA. The CDR3 sequence is 14 residues long. With 1 base clipped from V and 4 bases from J, the junction kept 1 base outside the gene matches.